Listed below are T cell receptor beta chains from one sample, sequenced in a study of blood T cell repertoires in COVID-19. Sequenced by immunoSEQ multiplex PCR; TCRdb stores in-frame clones only, minus some. This table has 170,000 or so clones, 80% to 90% appearing once. Sequences were obtained from PBMCs or T cells enriched from blood (not recorded which). The origin of the receptors is a woman aged 18-30 years who had recovered from COVID-19. Both conserved end residues are part of each CDR3. Each record gives: V gene, D gene, J gene, clone size, CDR3 DNA, CDR3 protein. D genes are given only for firm matches. Not all rows give a size; the values are once, few, many and, for expanded clones, a class.

V: TRBV7-8; D: TRBD2; J: TRBJ2-3; size: .; DNA: TGTGCCAGCAGCCCCGAGGGAGCGGGAGATTTCTATACGCAGTATTTT; CDR3: CASSPEGAGDFYTQYF
V: TRBV7-2; D: TRBD2; J: TRBJ2-2; size: .; DNA: TGTGCCAGCAGGGGACTAGCGGGAGGGGGGGAGCTGTTTTTT; CDR3: CASRGLAGGGELFF
V: TRBV2; D: .; J: TRBJ2-2; size: .; DNA: TGTGCCAGCCTGATGACTAGGAACACCGGGGAGCTGTTTTTT; CDR3: CASLMTRNTGELFF
V: TRBV7-9; D: TRBD2; J: TRBJ2-5; size: .; DNA: TGTGCCAGCAGCTTAAGGGCTAGCGGGAGTGTGGAGACCCAGTACTTC; CDR3: CASSLRASGSVETQYF
V: TRBV6-4; D: .; J: TRBJ2-5; size: once; DNA: TGTGCCAGCTCAAGGGACTTCCAAGAGACCCAGTACTTC; CDR3: CASSRDFQETQYF
V: TRBV5-1; D: .; J: TRBJ1-4; size: .; DNA: TGCGCCAGCAGCTTGGCCTCACCAGGACAAGGCAATGAAAAACTGTTTTTT; CDR3: CASSLASPGQGNEKLFF
V: TRBV3-1/TRBV3-2; D: TRBD1; J: TRBJ2-2; size: .; DNA: TGTGCCAGCAGCCAAGATGGGGTGATACAGGGGTCCGACGGGGAGCTGTTTTTT; CDR3: CASSQDGVIQGSDGELFF
V: TRBV10-3; D: .; J: TRBJ2-7; size: .; DNA: TGTGCCATCAGTGGGAAAAAGGGGATCCACGAGCAGTACTTC; CDR3: CAISGKKGIHEQYF
V: TRBV2; D: .; J: TRBJ1-5; size: .; DNA: TGTGCCAGCAGTAAGGGACTTCCGAATTGGAGCAATCAGCCCCAGCATTTT; CDR3: CASSKGLPNWSNQPQHF
V: TRBV6-2/TRBV6-3; D: .; J: TRBJ2-3; size: .; DNA: TGTGCCAGCAGCGGACTTCCTCCCACAGATACGCAGTATTTT; CDR3: CASSGLPPTDTQYF
V: TRBV4-3; D: TRBD1; J: TRBJ1-5; size: .; DNA: TGCGCCAGCAGCCAAGCCCCTCCGGGACAGGGGTTCTATCAGCCCCAGCATTTT; CDR3: CASSQAPPGQGFYQPQHF
V: TRBV5-1; D: .; J: TRBJ2-1; size: .; DNA: TGCGCCAGCCGAGACCCCCAGGGGTATGGCAATGAGCAGTTCTTC; CDR3: CASRDPQGYGNEQFF
V: TRBV6-5; D: .; J: TRBJ2-5; size: .; DNA: TGTGCCAGCAGCCCCGCCGGGACACCGGGAGAGACCCAGTACTTC; CDR3: CASSPAGTPGETQYF
V: TRBV19; D: TRBD2; J: TRBJ2-1; size: .; DNA: TGTGCCAGTAGTATGGTCGGGGGGGGCAATGAGCAGTTCTTC; CDR3: CASSMVGGGNEQFF
V: TRBV19; D: .; J: TRBJ2-1; size: .; DNA: TGTGCCAGTAAAAGGCAGGACTACAATGAGCAGTTCTTC; CDR3: CASKRQDYNEQFF
V: TRBV2; D: TRBD1; J: TRBJ1-1; size: .; DNA: TGTGCCAGCAGTTCCCGGGACAGGGAGGTCGCTGAAGCTTTCTTT; CDR3: CASSSRDREVAEAFF
V: TRBV13; D: TRBD2; J: TRBJ2-3; size: .; DNA: TGTGCCAGCAGCTTAAAACTAGCGGGAGGGTACACAGATACGCAGTATTTT; CDR3: CASSLKLAGGYTDTQYF
V: TRBV10-2; D: .; J: TRBJ2-7; size: few; DNA: TGCGCCAGCAGTGGGACAGAGTACGAGCAGTACTTC; CDR3: CASSGTEYEQYF
V: TRBV30; D: .; J: TRBJ1-4; size: .; DNA: TGTGCCCGCGGGAAGACCCAACATAATGAAAAACTGTTTTTT; CDR3: CARGKTQHNEKLFF
V: TRBV7-9; D: TRBD2; J: TRBJ2-7; size: .; DNA: TGTGCCAGCAGCCAACCGGGACTAGCGGGATTTTTCGCCTCCTACGAGCAGTACTTC; CDR3: CASSQPGLAGFFASYEQYF
V: TRBV2; D: TRBD1; J: TRBJ1-6; size: .; DNA: TGTGCCGCAAGAGGACAGGGTTGGTCACCCCTCCACTTT; CDR3: CAARGQGWSPLHF
V: TRBV4-3; D: TRBD2; J: TRBJ2-3; size: .; DNA: TGCGCCAGCAGCCAAGAGTATCCTAGCGGGGGGCCTAGCACAGATACGCAGTATTTT; CDR3: CASSQEYPSGGPSTDTQYF
V: TRBV24-1; D: .; J: TRBJ2-1; size: .; DNA: TGTGCCACCAGTGACCCCTCCGGGAATGAGCAGTTCTTC; CDR3: CATSDPSGNEQFF